The rows below give T cell receptor beta chains drawn from one sample of a study of blood T cell repertoires in COVID-19. Method: immunoSEQ multiplex PCR; TCRdb's copy keeps in-frame clones and lacks some. The data show some 220,000 clones, about 82% seen once. The sample taken for sequencing was peripheral blood. The receptors come from a woman in her fifties or sixties with active or convalescent COVID-19. Each CDR3 is given with its conserved first and last residue. Each record gives: CDR3 protein, D gene, J gene, V gene. D genes are given only for firm matches.

CASSQDIITDTQYF,.,TRBJ2-3,TRBV3-1/TRBV3-2
CASSPTREYTGELFF,.,TRBJ2-2,TRBV18
CASVLGQGIHSGNTIYF,TRBD1,TRBJ1-3,TRBV2
CASSVSLWSGEGTQYF,TRBD2,TRBJ2-3,TRBV9
CASRRTGGNSPLHF,TRBD1,TRBJ1-6,TRBV6-5
CAISEQGQANTEAFF,TRBD1,TRBJ1-1,TRBV10-3
CATKGLAGEWRDEQFF,TRBD2,TRBJ2-1,TRBV10-1
CASSLGVTMNTGELFF,.,TRBJ2-2,TRBV11-2
CASRSVGQTTGELFF,.,TRBJ2-2,TRBV11-3
CASSQVGGAAGANVLTF,TRBD1,TRBJ2-6,TRBV3-1/TRBV3-2
CASTHPTGGDTGELFF,.,TRBJ2-2,TRBV5-5
CASSRRVGGPSTDTQYF,.,TRBJ2-3,TRBV3-1/TRBV3-2
CASRAARGANVLTF,.,TRBJ2-6,TRBV2
CASSSIGGETQYF,.,TRBJ2-5,TRBV6-5
CASRRGLAGVYNEQFF,TRBD2,TRBJ2-1,TRBV28
CASSGRGYYEQYF,TRBD1,TRBJ2-7,TRBV13
CASRRVPTNEKLFF,.,TRBJ1-4,TRBV19
CASPPRHGASGSYEQYF,TRBD2,TRBJ2-7,TRBV28
CASSEVRGRLAKNIQYF,.,TRBJ2-4,TRBV2
CASSVRGGAVDTQYF,.,TRBJ2-3,TRBV9
CASSSPDSLGTLHF,.,TRBJ1-6,TRBV7-9
CACYPPRGFNEKLFF,.,TRBJ1-4,TRBV30
CASSSEEAHSNQPQHF,.,TRBJ1-5,TRBV11-2
CASSLERDGYNEQFF,.,TRBJ2-1,TRBV11-2
CASSLKGQVYDLPANTEAFF,.,TRBJ1-1,TRBV7-8
CASSETRDRDTGELFF,TRBD1,TRBJ2-2,TRBV7-9
CASSEDREGLGETQYF,TRBD2,TRBJ2-5,TRBV2
CASRGLAGLSSYNEQFF,TRBD2,TRBJ2-1,TRBV28
CASCDQGAVNTEAFF,TRBD1,TRBJ1-1,TRBV6-1
CSVDSGTDTQYF,.,TRBJ2-3,TRBV29-1
CASSLRYQPQHF,.,TRBJ1-5,TRBV19